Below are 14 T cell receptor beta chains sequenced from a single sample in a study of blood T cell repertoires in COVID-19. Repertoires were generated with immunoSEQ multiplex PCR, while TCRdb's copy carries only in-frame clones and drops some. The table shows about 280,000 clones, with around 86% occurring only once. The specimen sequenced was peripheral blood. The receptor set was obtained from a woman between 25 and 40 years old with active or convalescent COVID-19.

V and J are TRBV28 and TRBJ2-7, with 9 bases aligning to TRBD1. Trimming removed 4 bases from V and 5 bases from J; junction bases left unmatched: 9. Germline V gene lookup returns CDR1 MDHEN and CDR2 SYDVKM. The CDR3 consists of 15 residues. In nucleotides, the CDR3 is TGTGCCAGCAGTTCGACCGGGACAGGGAGCCACGAGCAGTACTTC. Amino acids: CASSSTGTGSHEQYF.

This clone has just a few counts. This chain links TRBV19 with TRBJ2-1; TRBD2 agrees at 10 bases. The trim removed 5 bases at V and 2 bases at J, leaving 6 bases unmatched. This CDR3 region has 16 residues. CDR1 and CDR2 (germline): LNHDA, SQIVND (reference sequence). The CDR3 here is CASSARTSGAYNEQFF. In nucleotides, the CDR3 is TGTGCCAGTAGTGCTCGCACTAGCGGGGCCTACAATGAGCAGTTCTTC.

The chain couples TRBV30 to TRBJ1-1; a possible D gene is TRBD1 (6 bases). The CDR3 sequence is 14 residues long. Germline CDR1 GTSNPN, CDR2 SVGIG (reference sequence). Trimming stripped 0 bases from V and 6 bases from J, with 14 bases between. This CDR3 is CAWSVNRVYSEAFF. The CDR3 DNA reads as TGTGCCTGGAGTGTTAACAGGGTTTACTCTGAAGCTTTCTTT.

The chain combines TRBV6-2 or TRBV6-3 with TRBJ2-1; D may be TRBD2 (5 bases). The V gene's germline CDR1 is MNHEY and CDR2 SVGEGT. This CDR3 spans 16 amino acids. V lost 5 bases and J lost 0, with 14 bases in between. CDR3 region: CASSPRIGVSYNEQFF. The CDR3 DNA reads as TGTGCCAGCAGTCCCCGTATCGGGGTCTCCTACAATGAGCAGTTCTTC.

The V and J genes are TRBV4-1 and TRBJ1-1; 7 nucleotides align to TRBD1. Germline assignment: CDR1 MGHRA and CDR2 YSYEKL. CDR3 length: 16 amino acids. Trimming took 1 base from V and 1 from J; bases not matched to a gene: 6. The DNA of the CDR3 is TGCGCCAGCAGCCAAGGTTTGGGACAGCAGAACACTGAAGCTTTCTTT. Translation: CASSQGLGQQNTEAFF.

The CDR3 coding sequence is TGTGCCAGTAGTATAGTTGGGCTGGGCAATCAGCCCCAGCATTTT. The encoded protein is CASSIVGLGNQPQHF. The V gene is TRBV19, the J gene TRBJ1-5, with D uncertain. Trimming took off 1 base at V and 2 bases at J, with 9 bases between the two ends. The CDR3 loop spans 15 amino acids. Per germline, CDR1 LNHDA and CDR2 SQIVND (reference sequence).

This chain's CDR3 is CASRPGWGNQPQHF. As DNA, the CDR3 is TGTGCCAGTAGGCCAGGCTGGGGCAATCAGCCCCAGCATTTT. The chain combines TRBV19 with TRBJ1-5; D not resolved. The germline gives CDR1 LNHDA, CDR2 SQIVND (reference sequence). V dropped 6 bases and J dropped 2 bases, with 11 bases sitting between them. This CDR3 contains 14 residues.

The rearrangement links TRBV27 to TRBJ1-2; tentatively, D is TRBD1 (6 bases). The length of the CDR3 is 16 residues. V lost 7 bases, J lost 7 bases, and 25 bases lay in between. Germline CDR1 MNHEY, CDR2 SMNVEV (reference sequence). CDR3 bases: TGTGCCAGCACCCTGAAAGGTGGGGGCCCTTGGGGTGGCTACACCTTC. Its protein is CASTLKGGGPWGGYTF.

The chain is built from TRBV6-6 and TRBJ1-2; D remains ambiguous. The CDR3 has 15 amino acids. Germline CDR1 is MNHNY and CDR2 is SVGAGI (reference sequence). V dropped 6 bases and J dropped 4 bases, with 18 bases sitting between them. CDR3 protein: CASRRMAPGSYGYTF. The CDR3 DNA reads TGTGCCAGCAGACGGATGGCCCCAGGTAGCTATGGCTACACCTTC.

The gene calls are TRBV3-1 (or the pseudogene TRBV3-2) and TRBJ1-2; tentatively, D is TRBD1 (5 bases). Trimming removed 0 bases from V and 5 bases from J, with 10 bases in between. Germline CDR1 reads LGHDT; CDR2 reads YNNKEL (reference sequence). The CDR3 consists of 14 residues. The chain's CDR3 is CASSQDGAGYGYTF. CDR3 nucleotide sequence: TGTGCCAGCAGCCAAGATGGGGCAGGGTATGGCTACACCTTC.

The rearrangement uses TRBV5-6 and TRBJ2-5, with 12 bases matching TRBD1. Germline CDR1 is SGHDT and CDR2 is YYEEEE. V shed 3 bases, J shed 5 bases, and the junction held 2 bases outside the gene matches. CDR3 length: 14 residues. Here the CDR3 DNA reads TGTGCCAGCAGCTGGGACAGGGGGCATGAGACCCAGTACTTC. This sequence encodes CASSWDRGHETQYF.

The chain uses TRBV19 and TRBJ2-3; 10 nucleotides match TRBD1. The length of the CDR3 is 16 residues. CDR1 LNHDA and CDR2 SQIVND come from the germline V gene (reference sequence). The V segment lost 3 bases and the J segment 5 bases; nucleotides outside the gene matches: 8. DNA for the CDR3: TGTGCCAGTAGTATTCAGGGACAGGGGTTGGGAGATACGCAGTATTTT. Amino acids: CASSIQGQGLGDTQYF.

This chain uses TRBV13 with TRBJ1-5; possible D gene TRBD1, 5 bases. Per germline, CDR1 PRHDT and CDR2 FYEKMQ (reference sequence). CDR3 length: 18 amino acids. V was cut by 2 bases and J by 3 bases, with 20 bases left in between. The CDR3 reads CASSLNRWSSFSNQPQHF. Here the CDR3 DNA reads TGTGCCAGCAGCTTAAACAGGTGGAGCTCCTTTTCCAATCAGCCCCAGCATTTT.

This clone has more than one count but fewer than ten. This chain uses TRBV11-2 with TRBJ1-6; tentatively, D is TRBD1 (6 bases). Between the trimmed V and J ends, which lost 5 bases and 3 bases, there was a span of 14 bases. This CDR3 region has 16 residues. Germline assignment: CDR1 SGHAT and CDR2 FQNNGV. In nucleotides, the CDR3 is TGTGCCAGCAGCCCCGGACAGTTCAACTATAATTCACCCCTCCACTTT. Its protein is CASSPGQFNYNSPLHF.